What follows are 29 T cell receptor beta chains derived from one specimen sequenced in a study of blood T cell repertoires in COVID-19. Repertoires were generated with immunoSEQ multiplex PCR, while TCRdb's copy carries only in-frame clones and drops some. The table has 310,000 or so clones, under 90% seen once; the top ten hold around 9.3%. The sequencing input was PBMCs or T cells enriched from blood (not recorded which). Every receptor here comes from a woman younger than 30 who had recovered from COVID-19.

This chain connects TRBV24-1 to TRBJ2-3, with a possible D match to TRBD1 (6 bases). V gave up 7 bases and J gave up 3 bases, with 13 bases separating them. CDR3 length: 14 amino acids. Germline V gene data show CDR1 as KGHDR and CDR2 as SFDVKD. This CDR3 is CATSDQQGTDTQYF. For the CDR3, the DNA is TGTGCCACCAGCGACCAACAGGGAACAGATACGCAGTATTTT.

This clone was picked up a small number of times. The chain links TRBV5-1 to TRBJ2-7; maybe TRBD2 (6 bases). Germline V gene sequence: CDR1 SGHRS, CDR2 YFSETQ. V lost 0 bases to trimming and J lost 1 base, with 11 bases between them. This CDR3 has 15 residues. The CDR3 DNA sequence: TGCGCCAGCAGCTTGGAGGCGGGACCATCCTACGAGCAGTACTTC. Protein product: CASSLEAGPSYEQYF. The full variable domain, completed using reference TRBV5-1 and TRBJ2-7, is KAGVTQTPRYLIKTRGQQVTLSCSPISGHRSVSWYQQTPGQGLQFLFEYFSETQRNKGNFPGRFSGRQFSNSRSEMNVSTLELGDSALYLCASSLEAGPSYEQYFGPGTRLTVT.

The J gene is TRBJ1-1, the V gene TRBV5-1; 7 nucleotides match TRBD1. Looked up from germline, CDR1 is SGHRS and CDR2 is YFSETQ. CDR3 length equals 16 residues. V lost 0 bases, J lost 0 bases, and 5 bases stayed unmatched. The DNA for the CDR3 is TGCGCCAGCAGCTTGGAGGGACAGAGCTTGAACACTGAAGCTTTCTTT. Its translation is CASSLEGQSLNTEAFF.

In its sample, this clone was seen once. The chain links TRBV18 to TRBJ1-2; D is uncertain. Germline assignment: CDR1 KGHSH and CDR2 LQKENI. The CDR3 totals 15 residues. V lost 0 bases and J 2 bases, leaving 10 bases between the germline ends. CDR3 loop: CASSPPGEANYGYTF. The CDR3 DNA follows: TGTGCCAGCTCACCACCCGGTGAGGCAAACTATGGCTACACCTTC.

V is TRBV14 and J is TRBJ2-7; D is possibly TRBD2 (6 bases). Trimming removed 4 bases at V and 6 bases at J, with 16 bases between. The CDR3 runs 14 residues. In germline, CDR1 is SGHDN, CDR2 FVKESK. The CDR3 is CASSRWDGEVEQYF. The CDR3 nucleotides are TGTGCCAGCAGCCGTTGGGACGGGGAGGTCGAGCAGTACTTC.

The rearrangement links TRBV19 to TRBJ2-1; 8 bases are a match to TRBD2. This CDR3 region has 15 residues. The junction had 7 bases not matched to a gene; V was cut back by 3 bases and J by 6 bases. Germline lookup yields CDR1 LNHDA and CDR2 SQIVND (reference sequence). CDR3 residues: CASSIITSGPNEQFF. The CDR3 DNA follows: TGTGCCAGTAGTATCATTACTAGCGGTCCCAATGAGCAGTTCTTC.

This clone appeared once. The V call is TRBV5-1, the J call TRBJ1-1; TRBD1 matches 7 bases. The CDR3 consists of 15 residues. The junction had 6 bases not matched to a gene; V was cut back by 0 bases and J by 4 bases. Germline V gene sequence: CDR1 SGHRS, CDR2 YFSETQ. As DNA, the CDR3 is TGCGCCAGCAGCTTGGCATCGGCAGGGGGCACTGAAGCTTTCTTT. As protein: CASSLASAGGTEAFF.

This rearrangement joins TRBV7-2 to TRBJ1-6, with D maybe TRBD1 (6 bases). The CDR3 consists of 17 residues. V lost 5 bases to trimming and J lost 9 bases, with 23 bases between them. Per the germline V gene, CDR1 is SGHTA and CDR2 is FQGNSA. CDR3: CASSQGQTGALGSPLHF. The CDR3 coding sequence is TGTGCCAGCAGCCAGGGGCAGACCGGGGCCTTAGGTTCACCCCTCCACTTT.

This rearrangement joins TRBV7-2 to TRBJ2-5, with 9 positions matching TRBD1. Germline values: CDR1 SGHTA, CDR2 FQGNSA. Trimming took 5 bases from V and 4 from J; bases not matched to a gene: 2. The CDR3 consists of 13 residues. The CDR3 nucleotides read TGTGCCAGCAGCATGGACAGGGGAGAGACCCAGTACTTC. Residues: CASSMDRGETQYF.

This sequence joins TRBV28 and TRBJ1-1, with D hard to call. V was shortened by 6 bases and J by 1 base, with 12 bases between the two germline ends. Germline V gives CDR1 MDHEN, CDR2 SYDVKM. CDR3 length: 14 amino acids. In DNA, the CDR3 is TGTGCCAGCAGCCAGGTCCCGGCGAACACTGAAGCTTTCTTT. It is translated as CASSQVPANTEAFF.

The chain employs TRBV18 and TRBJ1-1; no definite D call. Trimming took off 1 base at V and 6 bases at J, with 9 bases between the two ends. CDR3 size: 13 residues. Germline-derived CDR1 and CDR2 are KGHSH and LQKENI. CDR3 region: CASSPQGVAEAFF. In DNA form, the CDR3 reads TGTGCCAGCTCACCACAGGGAGTAGCTGAAGCTTTCTTT.

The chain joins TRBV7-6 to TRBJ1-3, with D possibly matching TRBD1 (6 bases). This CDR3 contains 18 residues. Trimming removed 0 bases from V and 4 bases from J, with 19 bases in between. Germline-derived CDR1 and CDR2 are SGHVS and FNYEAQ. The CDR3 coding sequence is TGTGCCAGCAGCTTAGCAGGGGACAAGACGGGTTTGGGAAACACCATATATTTT. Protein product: CASSLAGDKTGLGNTIYF.

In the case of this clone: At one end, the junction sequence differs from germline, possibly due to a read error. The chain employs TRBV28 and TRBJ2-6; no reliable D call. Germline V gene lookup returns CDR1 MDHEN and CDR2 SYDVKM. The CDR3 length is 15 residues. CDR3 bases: TGTGCCAGCAGTTCTTTAATCTCTCGGGCCAACGTCCTGACTTTC. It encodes CASSSLISRANVLTF.

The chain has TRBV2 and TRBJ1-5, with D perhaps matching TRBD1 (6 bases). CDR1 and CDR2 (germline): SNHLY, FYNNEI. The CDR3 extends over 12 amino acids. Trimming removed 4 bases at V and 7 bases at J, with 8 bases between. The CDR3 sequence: CASSVGQQPQHF. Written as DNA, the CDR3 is TGTGCCAGCAGTGTGGGACAACAGCCCCAGCATTTT.

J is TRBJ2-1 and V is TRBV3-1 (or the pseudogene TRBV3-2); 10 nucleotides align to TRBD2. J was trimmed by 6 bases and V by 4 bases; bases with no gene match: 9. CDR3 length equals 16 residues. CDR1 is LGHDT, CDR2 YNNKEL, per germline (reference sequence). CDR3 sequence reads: CASSPDLAGAGNEQFF. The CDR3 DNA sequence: TGTGCCAGCAGCCCAGACCTAGCGGGGGCCGGCAATGAGCAGTTCTTC.

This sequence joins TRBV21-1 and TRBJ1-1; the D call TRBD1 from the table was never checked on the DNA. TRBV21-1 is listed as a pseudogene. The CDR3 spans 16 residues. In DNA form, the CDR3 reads TGTGCCAGCAGCTCCCGCGCCGGGACAGCGAACACTGAAGCTTTCTTT. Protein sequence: CASSSRAGTANTEAFF.

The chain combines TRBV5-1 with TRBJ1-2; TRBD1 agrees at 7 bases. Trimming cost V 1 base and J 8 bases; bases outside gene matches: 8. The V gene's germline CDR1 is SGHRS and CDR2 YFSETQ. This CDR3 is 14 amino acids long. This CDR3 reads CASSLYTGENGYTF. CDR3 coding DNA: TGCGCCAGCAGCTTGTATACAGGGGAAAACGGCTACACCTTC.

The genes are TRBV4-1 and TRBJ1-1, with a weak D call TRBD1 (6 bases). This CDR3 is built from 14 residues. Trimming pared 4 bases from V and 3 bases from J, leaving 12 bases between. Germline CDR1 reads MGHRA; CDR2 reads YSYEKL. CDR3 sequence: CASSPSDSYTEAFF. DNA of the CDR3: TGCGCCAGCAGCCCGTCGGACAGTTACACTGAAGCTTTCTTT.

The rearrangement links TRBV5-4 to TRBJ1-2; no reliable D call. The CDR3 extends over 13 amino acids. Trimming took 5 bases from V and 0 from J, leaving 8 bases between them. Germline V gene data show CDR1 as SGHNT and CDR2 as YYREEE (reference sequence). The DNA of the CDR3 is TGTGCCAGCAGGGAACAGACTAACTATGGCTACACCTTC. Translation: CASREQTNYGYTF.

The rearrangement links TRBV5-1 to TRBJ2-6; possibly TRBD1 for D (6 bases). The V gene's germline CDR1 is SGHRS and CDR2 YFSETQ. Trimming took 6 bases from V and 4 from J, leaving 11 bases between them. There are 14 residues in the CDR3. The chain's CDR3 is CASTTGSGANVLTF. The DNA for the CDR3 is TGCGCCAGCACCACAGGGTCCGGGGCCAACGTCCTGACTTTC.

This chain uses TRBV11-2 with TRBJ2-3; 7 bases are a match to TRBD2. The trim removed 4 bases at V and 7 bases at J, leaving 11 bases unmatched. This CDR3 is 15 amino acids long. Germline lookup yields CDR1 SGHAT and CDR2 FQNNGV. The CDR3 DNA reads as TGTGCCAGCAGCTCACGGACTAGTCAGTCCAATACGCAGTATTTT. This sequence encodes CASSSRTSQSNTQYF.

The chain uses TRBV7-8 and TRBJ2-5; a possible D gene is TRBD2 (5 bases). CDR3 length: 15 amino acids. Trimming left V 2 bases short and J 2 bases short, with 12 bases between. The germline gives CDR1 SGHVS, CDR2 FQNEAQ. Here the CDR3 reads CASSLTLVNQETQYF. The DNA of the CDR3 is TGTGCCAGCAGCTTAACACTAGTTAATCAAGAGACCCAGTACTTC.

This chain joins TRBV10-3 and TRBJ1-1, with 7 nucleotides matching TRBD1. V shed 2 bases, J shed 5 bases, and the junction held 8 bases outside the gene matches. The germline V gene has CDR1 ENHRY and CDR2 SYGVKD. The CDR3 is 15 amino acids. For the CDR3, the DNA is TGTGCCATCAGTGAGATGACAGGGAGTGATACTGAAGCTTTCTTT. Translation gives CAISEMTGSDTEAFF.

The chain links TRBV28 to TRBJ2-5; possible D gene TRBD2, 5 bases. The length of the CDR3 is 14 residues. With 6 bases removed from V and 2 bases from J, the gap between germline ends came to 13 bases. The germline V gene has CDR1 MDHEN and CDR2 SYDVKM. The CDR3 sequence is CASSSAREQETQYF. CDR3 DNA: TGTGCCAGCAGCTCCGCGAGGGAACAAGAGACCCAGTACTTC.

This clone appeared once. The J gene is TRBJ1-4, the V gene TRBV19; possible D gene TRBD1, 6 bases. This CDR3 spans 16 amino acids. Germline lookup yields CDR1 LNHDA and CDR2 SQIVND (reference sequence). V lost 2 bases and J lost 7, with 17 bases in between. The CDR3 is CASSIIEAGETEKLFF. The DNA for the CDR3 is TGTGCCAGTAGTATAATAGAGGCAGGGGAGACTGAAAAACTGTTTTTT.

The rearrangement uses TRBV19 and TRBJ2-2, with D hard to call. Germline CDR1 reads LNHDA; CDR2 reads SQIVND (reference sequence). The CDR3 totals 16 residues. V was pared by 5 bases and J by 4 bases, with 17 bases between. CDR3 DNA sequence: TGTGCCAGTAGTCCGCGACTGAGAATGAGCACCGGGGAGCTGTTTTTT. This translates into CASSPRLRMSTGELFF.

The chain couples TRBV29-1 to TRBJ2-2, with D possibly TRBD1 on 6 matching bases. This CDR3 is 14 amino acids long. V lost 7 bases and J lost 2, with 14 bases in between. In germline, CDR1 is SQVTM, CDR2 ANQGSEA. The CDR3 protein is CSASGHLNTGELFF. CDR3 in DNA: TGCAGCGCCTCGGGACACCTTAACACCGGGGAGCTGTTTTTT.

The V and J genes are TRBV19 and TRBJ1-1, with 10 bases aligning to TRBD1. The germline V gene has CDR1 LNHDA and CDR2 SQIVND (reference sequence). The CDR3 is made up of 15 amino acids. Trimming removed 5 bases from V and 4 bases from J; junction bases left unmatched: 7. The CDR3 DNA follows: TGTGCCAGTAGTCCCTGGGACAGGGGCGGCACTGAAGCTTTCTTT. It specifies CASSPWDRGGTEAFF.

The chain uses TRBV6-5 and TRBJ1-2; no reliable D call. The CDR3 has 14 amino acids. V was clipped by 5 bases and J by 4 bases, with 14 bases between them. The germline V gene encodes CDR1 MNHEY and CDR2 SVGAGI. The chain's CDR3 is CASSSDARSYGYTF. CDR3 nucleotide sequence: TGTGCCAGCAGTAGTGACGCGCGGAGCTATGGCTACACCTTC.